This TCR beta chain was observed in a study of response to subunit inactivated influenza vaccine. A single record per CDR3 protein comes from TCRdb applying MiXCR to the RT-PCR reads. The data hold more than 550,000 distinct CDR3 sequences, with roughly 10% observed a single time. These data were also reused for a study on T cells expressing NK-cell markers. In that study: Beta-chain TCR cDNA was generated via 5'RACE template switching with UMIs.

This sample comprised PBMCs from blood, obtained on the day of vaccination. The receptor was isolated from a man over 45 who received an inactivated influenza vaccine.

In DNA, the CDR3 is TGTGCCAGCAGCCGTCTGGGGGGGCAATCACCCCTCCACTTT. Translated, it gives CASSRLGGQSPLHF. V is TRBV14 and J is TRBJ1-6; maybe TRBD1 (6 bases). V was clipped by 4 bases and J by 10 bases, with 14 bases between them. This CDR3 has 14 amino acids. Looked up from germline, CDR1 is SGHDN and CDR2 is FVKESK.